The clone carrying this T cell receptor (beta chain) was seen at least ten times. Its specificity is not known. The data are from a study of T cells in Graves' hyperthyroidism and ophthalmopathy. About the research overall: The authors collected peripheral blood at initial diagnosis, before any treatment. Study-wide findings and caveats: The model anticipated ophthalmopathy a median approximately 6.7 months pre-onset.

The CDR3 regions of TCR beta were amplified from RNA transcripts. A set of HTBI primers served as the primers for a first-round RT-PCR of the TCR CDR3. Via MiXCR, TCRdb re-called the multiplex PCR reads, giving one row per CDR3 protein. Altogether approximately 600,000 distinct CDR3 sequences are present, roughly 20% being singletons, with the ten largest covering 30% to 40%. Individuals with ophthalmopathy presented a Clinical Activity Score of at least 3, a NOSPECS grade of at least 4 and a duration under 3 months. The diagnoses drew upon clinical symptoms, serum thyroxine and TRAb, thyroid ultrasound and orbital computed tomography. The CDR3 totals 13 residues. Trimming removed 6 bases at V and 4 bases at J, with 13 bases between. CDR1 is SEHNR and CDR2 is FQNEAQ in the germline V gene (reference sequence).

This TCR was recovered from a man aged 30 to 45 with Graves' ophthalmopathy. The chain has TRBV7-9 and TRBJ2-7; the D gene is possibly TRBD2 (5 bases). Sequencing input: blood. The CDR3 loop reads CASSPRTSYEQYF. In DNA form, the CDR3 reads TGTGCCAGCAGTCCCCGGACTTCTTACGAGCAGTACTTC.